This passage covers 13 T cell receptor beta chains from one sample sequenced in a study of CD8+ T cells in alopecia areata. The authors extracted RNA and reverse transcribed it into cDNA as the sequencing template. Assay: immunoSEQ multiplex PCR; the TCRdb copy retains only in-frame clones and omits some. The top ten hold about 6.4% of the sample, which has 130,000 to 150,000 clones, more than 40% seen once. The sample comprised CD4+ T cells sorted from blood. The receptors stem from a human donor with alopecia areata.

This clone showed up just a few times. This rearrangement joins TRBV10-3 to TRBJ2-7; D is perhaps TRBD1 (5 bases). Trimming took off 2 bases at V and 2 bases at J, with 13 bases between the two ends. The CDR3 has 15 residues. CDR1 is ENHRY, CDR2 SYGVKD, per germline. The CDR3 DNA reads TGTGCCATCAGTGAGACAGACCAGGGCCCCTACGAGCAGTACTTC. This translates into CAISETDQGPYEQYF.

In this sample, this clone turned up a few times. The chain uses TRBV6-5 and TRBJ1-5, with unresolved D. V dropped 6 bases and J dropped 7 bases, with 13 bases sitting between them. This CDR3 has 13 residues. Germline V gene sequence: CDR1 MNHEY, CDR2 SVGAGI. CDR3 residues: CASSSLDRQPQHF. CDR3 DNA sequence: TGTGCCAGCAGCTCCCTTGATAGGCAGCCCCAGCATTTT.

V and J are TRBV2 and TRBJ2-1; no clear D. There are 15 residues in the CDR3. In germline, CDR1 is SNHLY, CDR2 FYNNEI. Trimming took off 4 bases at V and 3 bases at J, with 13 bases between the two ends. The CDR3 nucleotides are TGTGCCAGCAGTGGGGTTAGGCGGAGCTACAATGAGCAGTTCTTC. It yields the protein CASSGVRRSYNEQFF.

The gene calls are TRBV30 and TRBJ2-1, with 14 bases identical to TRBD2. The junction had 5 bases not matched to a gene; V was cut back by 4 bases and J by 6 bases. The CDR3 sequence is 15 residues long. Germline CDR1 is GTSNPN and CDR2 is SVGIG (reference sequence). In DNA, the CDR3 is TGTGCCTGGACCGAGGGACTAGCGGGAGTCAATGAGCAGTTCTTC. Amino acids: CAWTEGLAGVNEQFF. Full variable domain (outside the CDR3, taken from reference TRBV30 and TRBJ2-1): SQTIHQWPATLVQPVGSPLSLECTVEGTSNPNLYWYRQAAGRGLQLLFYSVGIGQISSEVPQNLSASRPQDRQFILSSKKLLLSDSGFYLCAWTEGLAGVNEQFFGPGTRLTVL.

The J gene is TRBJ2-5, the V gene TRBV9; the match to TRBD2 covers 8 bases. Germline V gene data show CDR1 as SGDLS and CDR2 as YYNGEE. The trim removed 4 bases at V and 4 bases at J, leaving 6 bases unmatched. CDR3 length equals 14 residues. The CDR3 region is CASSPGGLRETQYF. The CDR3 region has the DNA TGTGCCAGCAGCCCGGGGGGGTTAAGAGAGACCCAGTACTTC.

V gene TRBV29-1 combines with J gene TRBJ1-1; D is unclear. From germline, CDR1 is SQVTM and CDR2 ANQGSEA. The CDR3 loop spans 14 amino acids. Trimming cost V 0 bases and J 1 base, with 9 bases left between them. CDR3 sequence (DNA): TGCAGCGTTGAAGATCTTCCGGGGAACACTGAAGCTTTCTTT. Its protein product is CSVEDLPGNTEAFF.

This chain connects TRBV5-1 to TRBJ2-1, with a possible D match to TRBD2 (6 bases). Per the germline V gene, CDR1 is SGHRS and CDR2 is YFSETQ. V gave up 4 bases and J gave up 4 bases, with 12 bases separating them. The CDR3 has 14 residues. The CDR3 bases are TGCGCCAGCAGCCCGGGGGAGGCTTACAATGAGCAGTTCTTC. It translates to CASSPGEAYNEQFF.

The chain uses TRBV5-1 and TRBJ2-7; no clear D gene. Germline V gives CDR1 SGHRS, CDR2 YFSETQ. This CDR3 comprises 14 residues. The V gene lost 0 bases and the J gene lost 2 bases, with 9 bases spanning the gap. CDR3 sequence: CASSLAAEPYEQYF. The CDR3 DNA reads TGCGCCAGCAGCTTGGCCGCGGAACCCTACGAGCAGTACTTC.

The J gene is TRBJ1-1, the V gene TRBV18; maybe TRBD1 (5 bases). The germline CDR1 and CDR2 sequences are KGHSH and LQKENI. The CDR3 extends over 15 amino acids. Between the trimmed V and J ends, which lost 1 base and 4 bases, there was a span of 13 bases. The chain's CDR3 is CASSPLATAGTEAFF. CDR3 nucleotide sequence: TGTGCCAGCTCACCACTCGCGACAGCCGGCACTGAAGCTTTCTTT.

The V and J genes are TRBV18 and TRBJ1-5, with no clear D. Trimming shortened V by 6 bases and J by 7 bases, and 13 bases separated the two germline ends. The CDR3 covers 13 residues. Germline CDR1 and CDR2: KGHSH and LQKENI. CDR3 sequence (DNA): TGTGCCAGCTCCCCAGAGGGTCGGCAGCCCCAGCATTTT. Its protein product is CASSPEGRQPQHF.

This clone was seen more than once but under ten times. The chain uses TRBV30 and TRBJ2-1; 7 bases agree with TRBD1. The trim removed 5 bases at V and 4 bases at J, leaving 8 bases unmatched. This CDR3 region has 14 residues. The germline V gene encodes CDR1 GTSNPN and CDR2 SVGIG (reference sequence). The DNA for the CDR3 is TGTGCCTGGGAGACAGGGACCAATTACAATGAGCAGTTCTTC. It yields the protein CAWETGTNYNEQFF.

The V call is TRBV6-5, the J call TRBJ2-3; tentative D call: TRBD1 (6 bases). This CDR3 comprises 14 residues. The germline V gene encodes CDR1 MNHEY and CDR2 SVGAGI. V gave up 5 bases and J gave up 2 bases, with 11 bases separating them. In nucleotides, the CDR3 is TGTGCCAGCAGTACCCGGACAGACACAGATACGCAGTATTTT. Encoded protein: CASSTRTDTDTQYF.

The chain is built from TRBV5-1 and TRBJ2-1; 11 bases match TRBD2. V gave up 0 bases and J gave up 5 bases; unmatched junction bases: 4. This CDR3 contains 16 residues. CDR1 is SGHRS, CDR2 YFSETQ, per germline. The CDR3 DNA reads TGCGCCAGCAGCTTGGAGGGGACTAGCGGCGACAATGAGCAGTTCTTC. Translated, it gives CASSLEGTSGDNEQFF.